Below are 30 T cell receptor beta chains sequenced from a single sample in a study of vaccination and CD4 T cells after COVID-19. TCRdb redid the calling of the PCR reads with MiXCR, one entry per CDR3 protein. The repertoire includes approximately 17,000 distinct CDR3 sequences, 55% to 65% of them detected once, and 1.1% sits in the top ten. This material consisted of CD4+ T cells from blood, taken after SARS-CoV-2 vaccination. These receptors were obtained from a human donor who had recovered from COVID-19.

The chain carries TRBV28 and TRBJ1-2; the D gene is possibly TRBD1 (6 bases). Trimming removed 0 bases at V and 0 bases at J, with 8 bases between. From germline, CDR1 is MDHEN and CDR2 SYDVKM. The CDR3 covers 15 residues. DNA for the CDR3: TGTGCCAGCAGTTTATGGACAGGAGCTAACTATGGCTACACCTTC. Protein sequence: CASSLWTGANYGYTF.

CDR3 nucleotides: TGTGCCAGTAGGTACAGGGAGGGAAGTACTGAAGCTTTCTTT. Encoded protein: CASRYREGSTEAFF. The chain couples TRBV19 to TRBJ1-1; a possible D gene is TRBD1 (6 bases). Germline CDR1 reads LNHDA; CDR2 reads SQIVND (reference sequence). The CDR3 is made up of 14 amino acids. V was pared by 6 bases and J by 5 bases, with 16 bases between.

V and J are TRBV6-1 and TRBJ2-7; tentative D call: TRBD1 (6 bases). Trimming cost V 6 bases and J 1 base, with 13 bases left between them. This CDR3 is built from 14 residues. Germline V gene lookup returns CDR1 MNHNS and CDR2 SASEGT. Here the CDR3 reads CASRAGQISYEQYF. CDR3 DNA sequence: TGTGCCAGCAGGGCTGGACAGATTTCCTACGAGCAGTACTTC.

The chain recombines TRBV7-8 with TRBJ2-7; TRBD2 is a possible D gene (6 bases). Trimming left V 3 bases short and J 4 bases short, with 19 bases between. The CDR3 spans 16 residues. The V gene's germline CDR1 is SGHVS and CDR2 FQNEAQ. The CDR3 region has the DNA TGTGCCAGCAGCTTCAGGCGGCGGGGAGAAAGGTACGAGCAGTACTTC. It codes for CASSFRRRGERYEQYF.

This chain connects TRBV20-1 to TRBJ1-3, with a possible D match to TRBD1 (6 bases). The CDR3 runs to 18 residues. The V gene's germline CDR1 is DFQATT and CDR2 SNEGSKA (reference sequence). Deletions cut 0 bases from V and 0 bases from J, with 18 bases between. CDR3 DNA: TGCAGTGCTAGAGACCCCCTAAGACAGGCAAGCTCTGGAAACACCATATATTTT. Its protein product is CSARDPLRQASSGNTIYF.

This clonotype was picked up a small number of times. The chain is built from TRBV6-2 or TRBV6-3 and TRBJ1-1; the D is unclear. From germline, CDR1 is MNHEY and CDR2 SVGEGT. The V end lost 4 bases, the J end lost 11 bases, and 14 bases lay between the germline ends. There are 12 residues in the CDR3. Written as DNA, the CDR3 is TGTGCCAGCAGTTCCCCGGGATCTGTCGCTTTCTTT. Encoded protein: CASSSPGSVAFF.

This clonotype was observed a handful of times. The V and J genes are TRBV7-9 and TRBJ1-2, with D tentatively TRBD1 (6 bases). This CDR3 is built from 15 residues. Germline loops: CDR1 SEHNR, CDR2 FQNEAQ (reference sequence). Trimming pared 4 bases from V and 0 bases from J, leaving 12 bases between. Here the CDR3 reads CASSSTTGTNYGYTF. For the CDR3, the DNA is TGTGCCAGCAGCTCGACGACAGGAACTAACTATGGCTACACCTTC.

The rearrangement joins TRBV20-1 to TRBJ2-5, with 14 bases aligning to TRBD2. Germline trimming cut 3 bases from V and 5 bases from J; bases unmatched to any gene: 8. In germline, CDR1 is DFQATT, CDR2 SNEGSKA (reference sequence). The CDR3 contains 16 residues. The CDR3 coding sequence is TGCAGTGCTAGGCCGACTAGCGGGAGGGCCCATGAGACCCAGTACTTC. Protein product: CSARPTSGRAHETQYF.

The chain is built from TRBV27 and TRBJ2-5, with TRBD1 matching over 7 bases. CDR3 size: 15 residues. Germline V CDR1 and CDR2: MNHEY, SMNVEV (reference sequence). V trimming: 5 bases; J trimming: 6 bases; junction bases outside the gene matches: 12. CDR3 protein: CASSVLLQGKQTQYF. Written as DNA, the CDR3 is TGTGCCAGCAGTGTCCTCCTACAGGGGAAGCAGACCCAGTACTTC.

The sample holds a few counts of this clonotype. The genes are TRBV7-2 and TRBJ2-7; 9 positions match TRBD1. The CDR3 sequence is 15 residues long. Germline-derived CDR1 and CDR2 are SGHTA and FQGNSA. Germline trimming cut 1 base from V and 1 base from J; bases unmatched to any gene: 2. The CDR3: CASSLVGQGSYEQYF. The CDR3 DNA follows: TGTGCCAGCAGCTTAGTGGGACAGGGTTCCTACGAGCAGTACTTC. Full variable domain (outside the CDR3, taken from reference TRBV7-2 and TRBJ2-7): GAGVSQSPSNKVTEKGKDVELRCDPISGHTALYWYRQSLGQGLEFLIYFQGNSAPDKSGLPSDRFSAERTGGSVSTLTIQRTQQEDSAVYLCASSLVGQGSYEQYFGPGTRLTVT.

This sequence joins TRBV20-1 and TRBJ1-2; D is unclear. Trimming pared 2 bases from V and 4 bases from J, leaving 5 bases between. The CDR3 totals 11 residues. Germline CDR1 reads DFQATT; CDR2 reads SNEGSKA (reference sequence). The DNA for the CDR3 is TGCAGTGCTAGATGGAGCTATGGCTACACCTTC. This encodes CSARWSYGYTF.

In its sample, this clonotype was seen a few times. The chain joins TRBV6-1 to TRBJ2-5; D is perhaps TRBD1 (5 bases). This CDR3 comprises 18 residues. Trimming removed 0 bases at V and 1 base at J, with 18 bases between. Germline-derived CDR1 and CDR2 are MNHNS and SASEGT. In DNA, the CDR3 is TGTGCCAGCAGTGAAGCTCTGGGGCACGGACGGATCCAAGAGACCCAGTACTTC. Translating it yields CASSEALGHGRIQETQYF.

This clonotype was detected a few times. The chain employs TRBV20-1 and TRBJ1-5; D not resolved. The CDR3 spans 14 residues. The germline V and J ends were trimmed by 0 bases and 5 bases, with 11 bases remaining between them. Germline V gene lookup returns CDR1 DFQATT and CDR2 SNEGSKA (reference sequence). CDR3 protein: CSARDGQVYQPQHF. CDR3 nucleotide sequence: TGCAGTGCTAGAGATGGGCAGGTATATCAGCCCCAGCATTTT.

This clonotype was found a few times. The rearrangement uses TRBV20-1 and TRBJ2-3; D assignment may be TRBD1 or TRBD2 (5 bases each). Germline-derived CDR1 and CDR2 are DFQATT and SNEGSKA (reference sequence). This CDR3 has 12 amino acids. V was pared by 3 bases and J by 4 bases, with 8 bases between. Here the CDR3 reads CSARRGADTQYF. CDR3 nucleotide sequence: TGCAGTGCTAGGAGGGGAGCAGATACGCAGTATTTT.

This chain connects TRBV6-5 to TRBJ1-5, with 7 bases lining up with TRBD1. Germline CDR1 MNHEY, CDR2 SVGAGI. The CDR3 is 15 amino acids. The ends lost 0 bases at V and 6 bases at J; junction bases unmatched: 5. CDR3 residues: CASSYSLGGRQPQHF. For the CDR3, the DNA is TGTGCCAGCAGTTACTCGTTAGGGGGCCGTCAGCCCCAGCATTTT.

This chain connects TRBV20-1 to TRBJ1-5; D unclear. Germline values: CDR1 DFQATT, CDR2 SNEGSKA (reference sequence). The CDR3 length is 14 residues. With 1 base removed from V and 1 base from J, the gap between germline ends came to 8 bases. The CDR3 reads CSARGGLSNQPQHF. In DNA form, the CDR3 reads TGCAGTGCTAGAGGTGGGTTGAGCAATCAGCCCCAGCATTTT.

This rearrangement joins TRBV19 to TRBJ2-2; either TRBD1 or TRBD2 may supply D (5 bases each). In germline, CDR1 is LNHDA, CDR2 SQIVND (reference sequence). V lost 4 bases, J lost 15 bases, and 15 bases lay in between. The CDR3 contains 12 residues. CDR3 region: CASSTVGELVFF. CDR3 DNA sequence: TGTGCCAGTAGTACCGTAGGGGAGTTGGTGTTTTTT.

The table lists this clonotype with a few counts. The chain couples TRBV6-1 to TRBJ1-2, with TRBD1 as a possible D gene (6 bases). This CDR3 region has 16 residues. V was cut by 6 bases and J by 0 bases, with 17 bases left in between. Germline values: CDR1 MNHNS, CDR2 SASEGT. The CDR3 reads CASRMDGTPTNYGYTF. For the CDR3, the DNA is TGTGCCAGCAGGATGGACGGGACACCAACTAACTATGGCTACACCTTC.

The sample holds a few counts of this clonotype. J is TRBJ1-2 and V is TRBV6-1, with D maybe TRBD1 (5 bases). The CDR3 runs 15 residues. V was clipped by 1 base and J by 1 base, with 10 bases between them. Germline CDR1 and CDR2: MNHNS and SASEGT. CDR3 loop: CASSEEGTLNYGYTF. The CDR3 DNA reads TGTGCCAGCAGTGAAGAGGGGACCCTTAACTATGGCTACACCTTC.

This clonotype was recorded a few times. The chain combines TRBV2 with TRBJ2-7; perhaps TRBD2 as D (5 bases). This CDR3 contains 14 residues. Trimming took off 3 bases at V and 3 bases at J, with 12 bases between the two ends. The germline gives CDR1 SNHLY, CDR2 FYNNEI. The CDR3 region has the DNA TGTGCCAGCAGTGACCTAGCTTCAAACTACGAGCAGTACTTC. It encodes CASSDLASNYEQYF. Together with reference TRBV2 and TRBJ2-7, the CDR3 gives the full variable domain: EPEVTQTPSHQVTQMGQEVILRCVPISNHLYFYWYRQILGQKVEFLVSFYNNEISEKSEIFDDQFSVERPDGSNFTLKIRSTKLEDSAMYFCASSDLASNYEQYFGPGTRLTVT.

This clonotype was picked up a small number of times. The rearrangement links TRBV6-1 to TRBJ1-5; possibly TRBD1 for D (5 bases). Germline V gene lookup returns CDR1 MNHNS and CDR2 SASEGT. Trimming stripped 3 bases from V and 6 bases from J, with 12 bases between. The CDR3 runs 14 residues. The CDR3 DNA follows: TGTGCCAGCAGTGACGGGGGTTCGAGTCAGCCCCAGCATTTT. This sequence encodes CASSDGGSSQPQHF.

The chain couples TRBV7-2 to TRBJ1-1; D is unresolved. This CDR3 comprises 12 residues. The V gene's germline CDR1 is SGHTA and CDR2 FQGNSA. V was shortened by 8 bases and J by 2 bases, with 9 bases between the two germline ends. The CDR3 nucleotides read TGTGCCAGCGGCCATCCAAACACTGAAGCTTTCTTT. Its protein is CASGHPNTEAFF.

This clonotype was seen only once. The chain links TRBV6-1 to TRBJ2-2, with D unresolved. Per the germline V gene, CDR1 is MNHNS and CDR2 is SASEGT. V was shortened by 1 base and J by 3 bases, with 3 bases between the two germline ends. The CDR3 contains 13 residues. The DNA for the CDR3 is TGTGCCAGCAGTGAAGGTGACACCGGGGAGCTGTTTTTT. Protein: CASSEGDTGELFF.

This clonotype came up once. This chain uses TRBV7-9 with TRBJ2-3, with TRBD2 matching 7 bases. The germline V gene has CDR1 SEHNR and CDR2 FQNEAQ (reference sequence). The CDR3 has 16 amino acids. V gave up 5 bases and J gave up 6 bases; unmatched junction bases: 14. CDR3 residues: CASSHALAASGDTQYF. CDR3 coding DNA: TGTGCCAGCAGCCATGCTCTAGCGGCTTCGGGGGATACGCAGTATTTT.

CDR3 nucleotides: TGTGCCAGTAGTTTTTGGACGGATAACTATGGCTACACCTTC. It encodes CASSFWTDNYGYTF. The chain combines TRBV19 with TRBJ1-2; D is ambiguous. The germline CDR1 and CDR2 sequences are LNHDA and SQIVND (reference sequence). CDR3 size: 14 residues. V was shortened by 5 bases and J by 1 base, with 11 bases between the two germline ends.

This clonotype was observed once. This chain uses TRBV7-2 with TRBJ2-5; D perhaps matches TRBD1 (6 bases). Germline assignment: CDR1 SGHTA and CDR2 FQGNSA. This CDR3 is built from 13 residues. The V end lost 4 bases, the J end lost 5 bases, and 11 bases lay between the germline ends. CDR3 DNA: TGTGCCAGCAGCTCGCGTAGGGGGGAGACCCAGTACTTC. Its protein product is CASSSRRGETQYF.

The chain recombines TRBV7-8 with TRBJ2-1; 13 bases agree with TRBD2. J gave up 10 bases and V 7 bases, and 31 bases lay outside the gene matches. The CDR3 is made up of 22 amino acids. Germline-derived CDR1 and CDR2 are SGHVS and FQNEAQ. The CDR3 reads CASTPRSFGGFGLAGERREQFF. Here the CDR3 DNA reads TGTGCCAGCACACCTCGGAGCTTTGGTGGGTTTGGACTAGCGGGAGAACGACGAGAGCAGTTCTTC.

This clonotype has a handful of counts. This chain connects TRBV7-3 to TRBJ2-3; the D is unclear. V dropped 5 bases and J dropped 8 bases, with 17 bases sitting between them. CDR3 size: 14 residues. The germline V gene has CDR1 SGHTA and CDR2 FQGTGA. CDR3 protein: CASSDPRAPGTQYF. CDR3 in DNA: TGTGCCAGCAGCGACCCCCGTGCCCCGGGTACGCAGTATTTT.

The V and J genes are TRBV10-2 and TRBJ1-5; D not certain. V lost 5 bases and J lost 5, with 13 bases in between. This CDR3 has 14 amino acids. Germline loops: CDR1 WSHSY, CDR2 SAAADI. The CDR3 bases are TGCGCCAGCAGTACACACAGTAACGATCAGCCCCAGCATTTT. Translation: CASSTHSNDQPQHF.

This rearrangement joins TRBV7-3 to TRBJ2-5; 15 nucleotides match TRBD2. From germline, CDR1 is SGHTA and CDR2 FQGTGA. V dropped 5 bases and J dropped 5; count of bases not matched to a gene: 3. CDR3 length: 15 residues. This CDR3 is CASSPGLAGGETQYF. The CDR3 DNA is TGTGCCAGCAGCCCCGGACTAGCGGGAGGGGAGACCCAGTACTTC.